This T cell receptor (beta chain) was captured by sequencing in a study of Graves' ophthalmopathy and Graves' hyperthyroidism. The study amplified TCR beta CDR3 regions using RNA transcripts. First-round RT-PCR employed HTBI primers, with a second-round multiplex PCR after it. TCRdb itself ran the multiplex PCR reads through MiXCR, one entry per CDR3 protein. The repertoire holds 600,000 to 950,000 distinct CDR3 sequences, with approximately 40% as singletons. The TCR was taken from an adult man with Graves' ophthalmopathy. Sequenced input: peripheral blood.

CDR3 sequence (DNA): TGTACCAGCAGCCAAACGACAGGGGAAGGCTACACCTTC. Its translation: CTSSQTTGEGYTF. The rearrangement uses TRBV7-2 and TRBJ1-2; 8 bases match TRBD1. V dropped 5 bases and J dropped 8; count of bases not matched to a gene: 7. The CDR3 consists of 13 residues. The V gene's germline CDR1 is SGHTA and CDR2 FQGNSA.